The clone carrying this T cell receptor beta chain turned up a few times. The antigen is undetermined. TCRdb processed the reads anew with MiXCR; each CDR3 protein has one entry. The top ten clones hold 48% of a sample with a few hundred thousand distinct CDR3 sequences, about 39% of them seen once. These data come from a study of T cell repertoires in cytomegalovirus infection. CDR3 length equals 15 residues. Germline V gene data show CDR1 as LNHDA and CDR2 as SQIVND (reference sequence). Losses at the gene ends were 9 bases for V and 0 bases for J; bases not matched to a gene: 7. The TCR comes from a human donor in good health (CMV status not recorded). Some clones in this sample may be carry-over from other donors' samples. The chain uses TRBV19 and TRBJ2-1; TRBD2 agrees at 8 bases. Sample: cultured PBMCs, taken from culture after CMV antigen stimulation. This CDR3 reads CASSLAADSYNEQFF. For the CDR3, the DNA is TGTGCCAGCTCACTAGCGGCTGACTCCTACAATGAGCAGTTCTTC.